This T cell receptor beta chain is from a study of neurological immune-mediated disorders. This clonotype has a count of ten or more. The V end was cut by 2 bases, the J end by 5 bases, with 9 bases between. Germline CDR1 and CDR2: DFQATT and SNEGSKA (reference sequence). This CDR3 contains 12 residues. TCRdb passed the 5' RACE reads through MiXCR, listing each CDR3 protein once. The profile shows about 14,000 distinct CDR3 sequences, roughly 6.9% of them singletons. The sequenced material came from CD8+ T cells from blood. The V call is TRBV20-1, the J call TRBJ1-2; no definite D call. The sequence was collected from a woman aged 40 to 50 in good health. The CDR3 loop reads CSARFFRYGYTF. The CDR3 region has the DNA TGCAGTGCTAGATTTTTTCGGTATGGCTACACCTTC.